This record looks at one TCR beta chain sequence and its context. The CDR3 has 18 amino acids. This sample was included in a study of memory CD4+ T cells and cytomegalovirus serostatus. Study overall: Of the healthy Belgian adults, 8 to 10 were CMV seropositive and around 22 seronegative.

Source study methods: After removing out-of-frame reads, approximately 2 million distinct TCRbeta sequences remained. Profiling relied on immunoSEQ multiplex PCR, and the TCRdb table lists in-frame clones only, not all of them. V, J and clone size derive from that table, while D and trimming were established from the DNA sequence. The data show 25,000 to 30,000 clones, around 75% seen once. Single viable CD3+CD4+CD8-CD45RO+ cells were sorted as the memory CD4+ T cells. Donors' CMV status reflects serum IgG against pp150, pp28, p38, p52. After thawing, CD4+ T cells were positively selected. Sequenced sample: memory CD4+ T cells from blood. This sequence was found in an adult in good health and CMV-seronegative. The chain couples TRBV21-1 to TRBJ1-2; the DNA was not used to check the table's D call, TRBD1. TRBV21-1 corresponds to a pseudogene. The CDR3 bases are TGTGCCAGCAGCAGGACCGGGACAAGATTACCGTACTACTATGGCTACACCTTC. Amino acid sequence: CASSRTGTRLPYYYGYTF.